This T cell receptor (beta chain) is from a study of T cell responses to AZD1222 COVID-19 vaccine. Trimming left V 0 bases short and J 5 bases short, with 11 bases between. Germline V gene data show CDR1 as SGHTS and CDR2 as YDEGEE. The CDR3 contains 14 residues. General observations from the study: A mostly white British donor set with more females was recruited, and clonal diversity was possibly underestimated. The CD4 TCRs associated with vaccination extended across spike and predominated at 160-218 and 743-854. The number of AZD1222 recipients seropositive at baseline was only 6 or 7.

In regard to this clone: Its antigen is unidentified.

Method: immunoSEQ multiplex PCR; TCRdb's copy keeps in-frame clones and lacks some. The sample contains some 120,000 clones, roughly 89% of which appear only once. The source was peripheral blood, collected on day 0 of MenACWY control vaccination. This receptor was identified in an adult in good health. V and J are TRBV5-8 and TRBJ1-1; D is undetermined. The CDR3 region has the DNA TGTGCCAGCAGCTTGGAGGTAGGCTCGACTGAAGCTTTCTTT. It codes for CASSLEVGSTEAFF.